The sample holds a few counts of the clone carrying this T cell receptor beta chain. Its antigen is currently unknown. A J-beta primer mix and a sample-barcoded 5' primer were used in a second PCR of roughly 6 to 12 cycles. Each cDNA molecule, via a template-switch adaptor with 12 random nucleotides, was tagged. TCRdb recomputed calls from the 5' RACE reads with MiXCR, one row per CDR3 protein. The top ten clones hold around 23% of a sample with around 2 million distinct CDR3 sequences, 39% of them seen once. The CDR3 runs to 13 residues. Germline V gene lookup returns CDR1 LNHNV and CDR2 YYDKDF (reference sequence). Trimming removed 1 base at V and 7 bases at J, with 10 bases between. This sample stems from a study of blood T cells in healthy people across ages. The individuals who served as donors were healthy Caucasians living in Russia, aged roughly 6 to 90. Peripheral blood was drawn, about 9.7 milliliters per donor.

General study results and limits: Relative to aged donors, long-lived donors carried more naive CD4+ cells and displayed higher diversity.

The chain employs TRBV15 and TRBJ1-2; D not certain. The sample was blood. This clonotype originated in a human donor in good health. The CDR3 DNA is TGTGCCACCAGCAGAGTACCCGGTCTTGGCTACACCTTC. Its translation is CATSRVPGLGYTF.